These 32 T cell receptor beta chains were all obtained from the same sample, sequenced in a study of shared clonotypes between healthy human individuals. Sequencing was performed with immunoSEQ multiplex PCR; in TCRdb, only in-frame clones are kept and a portion is missing. The table includes 2 million to 3 million clones, over 85% detected once. Specimen: naive CD4+ T cells sorted from blood. Noted subset: CD45RA+ positively selected. These receptors all stem from a man aged 18-30 years in good health.

This chain joins TRBV4-3 and TRBJ2-2; a weak D match, TRBD2 (5 bases). The V end was cut by 1 base, the J end by 0 bases, with 12 bases between. The CDR3 length is 17 residues. Germline V gene sequence: CDR1 LGHNA, CDR2 YSLEER. DNA of the CDR3: TGCGCCAGCAGCCAAGGGGGAGTTACTACGAACACCGGGGAGCTGTTTTTT. Its translation is CASSQGGVTTNTGELFF.

The chain uses TRBV28 and TRBJ2-4, with no clear D. V lost 2 bases to trimming and J lost 0 bases, with 14 bases between them. The CDR3 has 17 amino acids. From germline, CDR1 is MDHEN and CDR2 SYDVKM. This CDR3 is CASSLRAAELAKNIQYF. In DNA form, the CDR3 reads TGTGCCAGCAGTTTAAGGGCAGCCGAACTAGCCAAAAACATTCAGTACTTC.

The rearrangement uses TRBV19 and TRBJ2-1; TRBD2 matches at 7 bases. Germline V gene lookup returns CDR1 LNHDA and CDR2 SQIVND (reference sequence). V shed 9 bases, J shed 7 bases, and the junction held 12 bases outside the gene matches. The length of the CDR3 is 14 residues. CDR3 sequence: CASRSGGMGNEQFF. Written as DNA, the CDR3 is TGTGCCAGCCGATCCGGGGGGATGGGGAATGAGCAGTTCTTC.

The V gene is TRBV7-2, the J gene TRBJ2-1, with a tentative D call TRBD2 (6 bases). The CDR3 is 14 amino acids. V was pared by 7 bases and J by 0 bases, with 10 bases between. In germline, CDR1 is SGHTA, CDR2 FQGNSA. The CDR3 nucleotides are TGTGCCAGCATGGGGGGTAGCTCCTACAATGAGCAGTTCTTC. Its translation: CASMGGSSYNEQFF.

The gene calls are TRBV10-3 and TRBJ1-1; the D gene is possibly TRBD1 (5 bases). Trimming took off 7 bases at V and 4 bases at J, with 10 bases between the two ends. Germline V gives CDR1 ENHRY, CDR2 SYGVKD. The CDR3 sequence is 12 residues long. The CDR3 region is CAINSGTTEAFF. In DNA form, the CDR3 reads TGTGCCATCAATTCGGGGACCACTGAAGCTTTCTTT.

This clone was picked up a small number of times. Other DNA sequences in the same sample also yield this CDR3. The V gene is TRBV10-3, the J gene TRBJ2-3; no definite D call. The CDR3 consists of 12 residues. Trimming pared 3 bases from V and 2 bases from J, leaving 3 bases between. Germline loops: CDR1 ENHRY, CDR2 SYGVKD. CDR3 protein: CAISETTDTQYF. As DNA, the CDR3 is TGTGCCATCAGTGAAACCACAGATACGCAGTATTTT.

This clone was picked up one time. The chain has TRBV18 and TRBJ1-3; D gene unclear. This CDR3 has 15 residues. CDR1 is KGHSH, CDR2 LQKENI, per germline. The V gene lost 6 bases and the J gene lost 2 bases, with 14 bases spanning the gap. The DNA for the CDR3 is TGTGCCAGCTCGCCTTTCGTCGCGACTGGAAACACCATATATTTT. Translated: CASSPFVATGNTIYF.

CDR3 nucleotide sequence: TGTGCCAGCAGCGTAGAGGTAGCGGGGGGGCCCAGAAACCACAATGAGCAGTTCTTC. Encoded protein: CASSVEVAGGPRNHNEQFF. The rearrangement uses TRBV9 and TRBJ2-1, with 11 bases matching TRBD2. Trimming took 0 bases from V and 5 from J; bases not matched to a gene: 13. This CDR3 region has 19 residues. CDR1 SGDLS and CDR2 YYNGEE come from the germline V gene.

As concerns this clone: The same CDR3 can be traced to other DNA sequences in this sample. V gene TRBV29-1 combines with J gene TRBJ1-2; the D gene is possibly TRBD1 (5 bases). Germline-derived CDR1 and CDR2 are SQVTM and ANQGSEA. V lost 6 bases, J lost 0 bases, and 11 bases lay in between. The CDR3 sequence is 13 residues long. The CDR3 loop is CSVFSGPNYGYTF. The CDR3 nucleotides read TGCAGCGTCTTCTCAGGGCCTAACTATGGCTACACCTTC.

This chain uses TRBV7-2 with TRBJ2-5, with 7 positions matching TRBD1. V trimming: 4 bases; J trimming: 1 base; junction bases outside the gene matches: 3. This CDR3 contains 14 residues. Germline assignment: CDR1 SGHTA and CDR2 FQGNSA. The CDR3 here is CASSYPGGQETQYF. The CDR3 DNA reads as TGTGCCAGCAGCTACCCAGGGGGCCAAGAGACCCAGTACTTC. Full variable domain (outside the CDR3, taken from reference TRBV7-2 and TRBJ2-5): GAGVSQSPSNKVTEKGKDVELRCDPISGHTALYWYRQSLGQGLEFLIYFQGNSAPDKSGLPSDRFSAERTGGSVSTLTIQRTQQEDSAVYLCASSYPGGQETQYFGPGTRLLVL.

The genes are TRBV19 and TRBJ2-5; D may be TRBD2 (5 bases). Germline CDR1 LNHDA, CDR2 SQIVND (reference sequence). CDR3 length: 14 amino acids. V gave up 3 bases and J gave up 5 bases, with 13 bases separating them. The DNA of the CDR3 is TGTGCCAGTAGTATCCCCGGACTGGGGGAGACCCAGTACTTC. It translates to CASSIPGLGETQYF.

This clone was seen more than once but under ten times. The chain combines TRBV5-1 with TRBJ1-5; D unclear. CDR1 is SGHRS and CDR2 is YFSETQ in the germline V gene. V was pared by 0 bases and J by 4 bases, with 8 bases between. The CDR3 loop spans 14 amino acids. CDR3 nucleotide sequence: TGCGCCAGCAGCTTGGCCTCGGAAAATCAGCCCCAGCATTTT. Protein sequence: CASSLASENQPQHF.

This chain links TRBV23-1 with TRBJ2-7, with D hard to call. TRBV23-1 qualifies as an ORF whose function is uncertain. V was cut by 7 bases and J by 12 bases, with 10 bases left in between. The CDR3 spans 9 residues. The CDR3 DNA reads TGCGCCAGCACCCCCGATGGGTACTTC. Translating gives CASTPDGYF.

This chain connects TRBV19 to TRBJ1-4; D ambiguous. CDR1 and CDR2 from the germline V gene are LNHDA and SQIVND (reference sequence). The CDR3 covers 14 residues. The V end was cut by 4 bases, the J end by 8 bases, with 14 bases between. CDR3: CASSNRYLTEKLFF. DNA for the CDR3: TGTGCCAGTAGTAACCGGTACTTGACGGAAAAACTGTTTTTT.

The chain combines TRBV18 with TRBJ1-5; TRBD1 aligns across 7 bases. V lost 0 bases, J lost 7 bases, and 6 bases stayed unmatched. CDR1 is KGHSH, CDR2 LQKENI, per germline. The CDR3 length is 15 residues. This CDR3 is CASSPPGQRVQPQHF. The CDR3 nucleotides are TGTGCCAGCTCACCACCGGGACAGCGAGTCCAGCCCCAGCATTTT.

Here the CDR3 DNA reads TGCAGTGCTAGACACGGGCCTCAGTACTTC. Translating it yields CSARHGPQYF. The chain has TRBV20-1 and TRBJ2-5; D uncertain. CDR3 length: 10 amino acids. The V gene's germline CDR1 is DFQATT and CDR2 SNEGSKA (reference sequence). V was trimmed by 2 bases and J by 11 bases, leaving 9 bases between them.

This chain joins TRBV4-1 and TRBJ2-7, with TRBD2 as a possible D gene (7 bases). V was trimmed by 3 bases and J by 2 bases, leaving 14 bases between them. The CDR3 loop spans 15 amino acids. Germline CDR1 MGHRA, CDR2 YSYEKL. The CDR3 spells CASSHSGGATYEQYF. CDR3 sequence (DNA): TGCGCCAGCAGCCATTCTGGGGGGGCTACCTACGAGCAGTACTTC.

As DNA, the CDR3 is TGTGCCAGCAGCCCTCGGAGTCTAGCGGTGGGGACCAAAAACATTCAGTACTTC. Translating it yields CASSPRSLAVGTKNIQYF. The J gene is TRBJ2-4, the V gene TRBV27; 7 nucleotides align to TRBD2. This CDR3 contains 18 residues. V trimming: 6 bases; J trimming: 2 bases; junction bases outside the gene matches: 16. The germline CDR1 and CDR2 sequences are MNHEY and SMNVEV (reference sequence).

This clone was counted a single time. The chain recombines TRBV30 with TRBJ1-4; D perhaps matches TRBD1 (5 bases). Looked up from germline, CDR1 is GTSNPN and CDR2 is SVGIG (reference sequence). This CDR3 has 14 residues. V was cut by 3 bases and J by 7 bases, with 15 bases left in between. The CDR3 nucleotides are TGTGCCTGGAGGGGGGGGTTTTTAGGTGAAAAACTGTTTTTT. This gives the protein CAWRGGFLGEKLFF. Drawing the rest from reference TRBV30 and TRBJ1-4, the complete variable domain is SQTIHQWPATLVQPVGSPLSLECTVEGTSNPNLYWYRQAAGRGLQLLFYSVGIGQISSEVPQNLSASRPQDRQFILSSKKLLLSDSGFYLCAWRGGFLGEKLFFGSGTQLSVL.

The gene calls are TRBV14 and TRBJ2-3, with no clear D. Trimming cost V 0 bases and J 9 bases, with 10 bases left between them. The CDR3 runs to 13 residues. Germline V CDR1 and CDR2: SGHDN, FVKESK. The CDR3 DNA sequence: TGTGCCAGCAGCCAAGATCTGCAAGGGACGCAGTATTTT. Protein: CASSQDLQGTQYF.

Concerning this clone itself: Other DNA variants within this sample encode the same CDR3. The V call is TRBV27, the J call TRBJ2-7; 8 bases align to TRBD1. This CDR3 has 14 residues. Germline V gives CDR1 MNHEY, CDR2 SMNVEV (reference sequence). The trim removed 5 bases at V and 2 bases at J, leaving 5 bases unmatched. DNA of the CDR3: TGTGCCAGCAGTAGAACAGGGGGGACCTACGAGCAGTACTTC. This gives the protein CASSRTGGTYEQYF.

This sequence joins TRBV7-9 and TRBJ1-1; D not certain. The V and J ends lost 0 bases and 1 base respectively, with 9 bases between them. The CDR3 sequence is 15 residues long. CDR1 is SEHNR and CDR2 is FQNEAQ in the germline V gene (reference sequence). CDR3 residues: CASSLAQKGNTEAFF. CDR3 DNA sequence: TGTGCCAGCAGCTTAGCGCAGAAAGGGAACACTGAAGCTTTCTTT.

The V and J genes are TRBV7-8 and TRBJ1-5, with D unclear. This CDR3 spans 14 amino acids. The V and J ends lost 1 base and 7 bases respectively, with 11 bases between them. Germline V gene data show CDR1 as SGHVS and CDR2 as FQNEAQ. As DNA, the CDR3 is TGTGCCAGCAGCTTAGTGTTCGGGGAGCAGCCCCAGCATTTT. It yields the protein CASSLVFGEQPQHF.

This clone was recorded only once. This chain links TRBV5-6 with TRBJ2-3; TRBD1 is a possible D gene (5 bases). Germline V lookup: CDR1 SGHDT, CDR2 YYEEEE. The V gene lost 4 bases and the J gene lost 2 bases, with 14 bases spanning the gap. CDR3 length: 15 amino acids. CDR3 region: CASSIQVPTTDTQYF. CDR3 nucleotides: TGTGCCAGCAGCATACAGGTGCCCACCACAGATACGCAGTATTTT.

This chain joins TRBV5-4 and TRBJ2-4, with D perhaps matching TRBD2 (5 bases). This CDR3 spans 15 amino acids. The germline CDR1 and CDR2 sequences are SGHNT and YYREEE (reference sequence). Between the trimmed V and J ends, which lost 1 base and 1 base, there was a span of 9 bases. This CDR3 reads CASSLNGIAKNIQYF. The CDR3 region has the DNA TGTGCCAGCAGCTTGAACGGGATCGCCAAAAACATTCAGTACTTC. The whole variable domain, remainder taken from reference TRBV5-4 and TRBJ2-4, is ETGVTQSPTHLIKTRGQQVTLRCSSQSGHNTVSWYQQALGQGPQFIFQYYREEENGRGNFPPRFSGLQFPNYSSELNVNALELDDSALYLCASSLNGIAKNIQYFGAGTRLSVL.

The CDR3: CASSLGGRQGRYTF. CDR3 sequence (DNA): TGTGCCAGCAGCTTAGGAGGTCGACAGGGGCGCTACACCTTC. J is TRBJ1-2 and V is TRBV11-1, with TRBD1 matching 8 bases. V trimming: 1 base; J trimming: 9 bases; junction bases outside the gene matches: 7. The CDR3 contains 14 residues. Germline values: CDR1 SGHAT, CDR2 FQDESV (reference sequence).

V usage is TRBV7-2 and J usage is TRBJ2-6; possibly TRBD2 for D (7 bases). Germline V gives CDR1 SGHTA, CDR2 FQGNSA. The V and J ends lost 5 bases and 0 bases respectively, with 17 bases between them. The CDR3 is 18 residues long. The CDR3 loop is CASSLLAGAYSGANVLTF. The CDR3 DNA sequence: TGTGCCAGCAGCCTATTGGCGGGGGCGTACTCTGGGGCCAACGTCCTGACTTTC. Combining the CDR3 with reference TRBV7-2 and TRBJ2-6 gives the whole variable domain GAGVSQSPSNKVTEKGKDVELRCDPISGHTALYWYRQSLGQGLEFLIYFQGNSAPDKSGLPSDRFSAERTGGSVSTLTIQRTQQEDSAVYLCASSLLAGAYSGANVLTFGAGSRLTVL.

The gene calls are TRBV6-6 and TRBJ1-2; the match to TRBD1 covers 7 bases. The germline CDR1 and CDR2 sequences are MNHNY and SVGAGI (reference sequence). V lost 11 bases, J lost 4 bases, and 10 bases stayed unmatched. This CDR3 contains 13 residues. The CDR3 region has the DNA TGTGCCGGCGCCGGACAGGAAGTCTATGGCTACACCTTC. Amino acid sequence: CAGAGQEVYGYTF.

The chain is built from TRBV5-6 and TRBJ2-1, with D perhaps matching TRBD2 (5 bases). The CDR3 is 15 residues long. V lost 6 bases to trimming and J lost 0 bases, with 13 bases between them. The germline CDR1 and CDR2 sequences are SGHDT and YYEEEE. In DNA, the CDR3 is TGTGCCAGCATCCAGAGTGGGAGCTCCTACAATGAGCAGTTCTTC. Translated, it gives CASIQSGSSYNEQFF.

The V call is TRBV11-3, the J call TRBJ2-2; D might be TRBD1 (6 bases). Germline CDR1 SGHNT, CDR2 YENEEA. CDR3 length equals 15 residues. With 4 bases removed from V and 2 bases from J, the gap between germline ends came to 11 bases. In DNA, the CDR3 is TGTGCCAGCAGCTCGTGGACAGACAACACCGGGGAGCTGTTTTTT. Protein product: CASSSWTDNTGELFF.

V usage is TRBV9 and J usage is TRBJ2-1, with D unclear. The CDR3 has 12 residues. V was cut by 4 bases and J by 9 bases, with 11 bases left in between. Germline lookup yields CDR1 SGDLS and CDR2 YYNGEE. CDR3 loop: CASSPHDGEQFF. The CDR3 DNA sequence: TGTGCCAGCAGCCCTCACGATGGTGAGCAGTTCTTC. Complete variable domain (other parts from reference TRBV9 and TRBJ2-1): DSGVTQTPKHLITATGQRVTLRCSPRSGDLSVYWYQQSLDQGLQFLIQYYNGEERAKGNILERFSAQQFPDLHSELNLSSLELGDSALYFCASSPHDGEQFFGPGTRLTVL.

The chain couples TRBV6-1 to TRBJ2-1, with D perhaps matching TRBD2 (5 bases). CDR3 size: 13 residues. Germline loops: CDR1 MNHNS, CDR2 SASEGT. The V and J ends lost 1 base and 10 bases respectively, with 11 bases between them. CDR3 DNA: TGTGCCAGCAGTGAAGACCCCAGAGGGGAGCAGTTCTTC. Encoded protein: CASSEDPRGEQFF.